This is a list of T cell receptor beta chains from one sample in a study of T-cell reconstitution after alpha-beta-depleted transplantation in children. TCRdb re-called the PCR reads through MiXCR, storing one row per CDR3 protein. Of 250,000 to 300,000 distinct CDR3 sequences detected, roughly 10% appear once; the ten largest clones hold 23%. This specimen consisted of peripheral blood, obtained 180 days after TCRalphabeta/CD19-depleted stem cell transplant. The receptors here all came from a male patient aged 2 to 10 who had a stem cell transplant for chronic granulomatous disease, so the T cells may come from the graft donor. Both conserved end residues are part of each CDR3. A D gene is named only where the DNA matches it firmly. The size field is filled for only some rows; it gives once, few, many or a size class.

v_gene	abundance	j_gene	d_gene	CDR3nt	CDR3aa
TRBV29-1	many	TRBJ1-1	.	TGCAGCGTTGGACAGAAACTGAACACTGAAGCTTTCTTT	CSVGQKLNTEAFF
TRBV7-9	many	TRBJ2-6	TRBD2	TGTGCCCTAGGGTCACTAGCGGGGCCCTCTGGGGCCAACGTCCTGACTTTC	CALGSLAGPSGANVLTF
TRBV20-1	many	TRBJ2-7	TRBD1	TGCAGTGCTACAAGGACAGGGTTCAGCTCCTACGAGCAGTACTTC	CSATRTGFSSYEQYF
TRBV9	many	TRBJ2-3	.	TGTGCCAGCAGCTCAATATTGGGAGCAGATACGCAGTATTTT	CASSSILGADTQYF
TRBV28	many	TRBJ2-5	TRBD1	TGTGCCAGCATGGTGTACAGGGGGCAAGAGACCCAGTACTTC	CASMVYRGQETQYF
TRBV28	few	TRBJ2-1	TRBD2	TGTGCCAGCAGTTTGCTAGCGGGAGGGCCATCCTACAATGAGCAGTTCTTC	CASSLLAGGPSYNEQFF
TRBV28	many	TRBJ2-2	.	TGTGCCAGCAGGAGGGCCTCAGAGGGCACCGGGGAGCTGTTTTTT	CASRRASEGTGELFF
TRBV20-1	many	TRBJ2-7	TRBD2	TGCAGTGCTAGGGGAGCGGGACCCAGCGGCGAGCAGTACTTC	CSARGAGPSGEQYF
TRBV5-6	many	TRBJ1-1	.	TGTGCCAGCAGCTTGTCGGCAGGGGTGAGCGAAGCTTTCTTT	CASSLSAGVSEAFF
TRBV15	many	TRBJ2-7	.	TGTGCCACCAGCAGAGGTTTATCTTACGAGCAGTACTTC	CATSRGLSYEQYF
TRBV5-5	many	TRBJ2-7	.	TGTGCCAGCAGCTTGACGGGGGGCGATTCCTACGAGCAGTACTTC	CASSLTGGDSYEQYF
TRBV19	.	TRBJ1-2	TRBD1	TGTGCCAGTACCTCCGGGACAGGGGACACCTATGGCTACACCTTC	CASTSGTGDTYGYTF
TRBV9	many	TRBJ1-1	.	TGTGCCAGCAGCGTCCGACAGGACACTGAAGCTTTCTTT	CASSVRQDTEAFF
TRBV7-2	many	TRBJ1-2	TRBD1	TGTGCCAGCAGCTTAGCCAGCGGGGACAGTTGGGGCTACACCTTC	CASSLASGDSWGYTF
TRBV7-9	many	TRBJ1-1	.	TGTGCCAGCAGCGGATTACAGGGAGGGTGGGCTGAAGCTTTCTTT	CASSGLQGGWAEAFF
TRBV21-1	many	TRBJ2-5	.	TGTGCCAGCAGCAAAGCAGGGCGGGAGGGCGTCAAGACCCAGTACTTC	CASSKAGREGVKTQYF
TRBV12-3/TRBV12-4	many	TRBJ2-7	TRBD2	TGTGCCAGCAGTCCCCGATCTAGCGGGAGGAGCTCCTACGAGCAGTACTTC	CASSPRSSGRSSYEQYF
TRBV29-1	many	TRBJ2-1	TRBD2	TGCAGCGTTGAACCCAGAGCGGGAGGGCCATGTTATTGGGATGAGCAGTTCTTC	CSVEPRAGGPCYWDEQFF
TRBV20-1	many	TRBJ2-3	.	TGCAGTGCTAGTAGGGGGAGCAGCGGAACAGATACGCAGTATTTT	CSASRGSSGTDTQYF
TRBV29-1	many	TRBJ2-3	.	TGCAGCGTTCCGGCCAACTCGGATACGCAGTATTTT	CSVPANSDTQYF
TRBV3-1	many	TRBJ2-1	TRBD1	TGTGCCAGCAGCCATACGGGACAGAACAATGAGCAGTTCTTC	CASSHTGQNNEQFF
TRBV16	many	TRBJ2-7	.	TGTGCCAGCAGCCAATTTACCGGCGAGCAGTACTTC	CASSQFTGEQYF
TRBV7-2	many	TRBJ2-7	TRBD1	TGTGCCAGCAGCTTAGCCCGGACAGGAGCTTCCTACGAGCAGTACTTC	CASSLARTGASYEQYF